This TCR beta chain came from a study of post-analysis software for immune sequencing data (dated by TCRdb to the mid-2010s). Notes on the research overall: Relapsing-remitting, secondary progressive and progressive-relapsing multiple sclerosis were recorded as disease courses, and subtype annotation was lacking for some patients. The patient repertoires were compared against approximately ten previously published healthy control repertoires obtained from donors aged roughly 6 to 25 years. A subset of samples was prepared in parallel using single-end sample barcoding, then pooled and co-amplified after Illumina adapter ligation. Overall study results and their limits: Strong co-clustering of samples prepared in the same batch was shown by direct clustering with F measure, prompting a batch-effect correction. Significantly higher frequencies in patients than in controls were found for several TRBV segments, including TRBV5-6, TRBV5-1 and TRBV20-1. Multiple sclerosis patients had significantly lower normalized Chao1 diversity than controls, a result that suggests substantial peripheral T-cell clonal expansion. The control group was slightly older than the multiple sclerosis patient group.

The protocol used for the library was PCR. The instrument was an Illumina HiSeq 2500. To reduce PCR and sequencing biases, unique molecular identifiers were built into the TCR beta cDNA libraries. Some 500,000 cDNA molecules were obtained for every 1 to 10 million input T cells, so each molecule roughly corresponded to one T cell. The same protocol used for the earlier healthy control dataset was applied to prepare and sequence the patient libraries. Samples belonging to the same batch were prepared together, multiplexed and sequenced on a shared HiSeq lane. The paper's processing steps were these. MIGEC was used to process the raw barcoded reads, and molecular identifier groups with only a single read were discarded before consensus assembly and CDR3 extraction. VDJtools was used for post-analysis of the clonotype tables, and diversity was normalized by down-sampling every dataset to the size of the smallest sample. To correct batch-related cross-sample contamination, repertoire overlap clustering matched CDR3 amino acid sequences but not nucleotide sequences. Using fastp trimming at Q25 and MiXCR clonotype assembly, TCRdb reanalyzed the public sequencing data and kept in-frame beta chains. Identical CDR3 proteins give one entry, which carries the most common genes and DNA. The V and J calls come from TCRdb's annotation, not from the publication. This sample comprises roughly 800,000 distinct CDR3 sequences, around 45% of them detected only once. The ten largest clones capture roughly 5% of the sample.

About this clonotype itself: Its antigen is currently not known. Within one base of it there is no much larger clone, and no base qualities were kept.

To demonstrate the VDJtools post-analysis software, the study profiled TCR beta repertoires from the peripheral blood of about a dozen young patients with multiple sclerosis. The multiple sclerosis patients were children and adolescents ranging in age from roughly 6 to 16 years. The CDR3 contains 11 residues, cysteine and phenylalanine counted. The read is trimmed to its CDR3 DNA, 33 bases read in frame from base 1. In the germline V gene, CDR1 corresponds to SNHLY and CDR2 to FYNNEI. This TCR was sampled from a girl aged 5 to 17 with multiple sclerosis. The sequenced material came from blood. The sequence links TRBV2 to TRBJ2-5; the D gene identity is not certain. The end of the DNA is better explained by TRBJ2-7, so the J call may be wrong. The DNA sequence is given as TGTGCCAGCAGGGGCCGCCACGAGCAGTACTTC. This codes for CASRGRHEQYF.